This TCR beta chain was sequenced during a study of T-cell reconstitution after alpha-beta-depleted transplantation in children. CDR1 is LGHNA and CDR2 is YSLEER in the germline V gene. The V segment lost 1 base and the J segment 5 bases; nucleotides outside the gene matches: 12. This CDR3 has 17 amino acids. Unique molecular identifiers were incorporated when the TCRbeta library was constructed. TCRdb processed the PCR reads anew with MiXCR; each CDR3 protein has one entry. This table has around 580,000 distinct CDR3 sequences, 23% appearing once. The gene calls are TRBV4-3 and TRBJ2-7; TRBD2 agrees at 9 bases. This receptor was taken from a boy under two years old who had a stem cell transplant for acute myeloid leukemia, so the T cells may come from the graft donor. The input for sequencing was PBMCs, mostly from graft donor cells, taken 360 days after TCRalphabeta/CD19-depleted stem cell transplant. The CDR3 is CASSQAPGTSRRNEQYF. The CDR3 bases are TGCGCCAGCAGCCAAGCCCCCGGGACTAGCCGTCGGAACGAGCAGTACTTC.